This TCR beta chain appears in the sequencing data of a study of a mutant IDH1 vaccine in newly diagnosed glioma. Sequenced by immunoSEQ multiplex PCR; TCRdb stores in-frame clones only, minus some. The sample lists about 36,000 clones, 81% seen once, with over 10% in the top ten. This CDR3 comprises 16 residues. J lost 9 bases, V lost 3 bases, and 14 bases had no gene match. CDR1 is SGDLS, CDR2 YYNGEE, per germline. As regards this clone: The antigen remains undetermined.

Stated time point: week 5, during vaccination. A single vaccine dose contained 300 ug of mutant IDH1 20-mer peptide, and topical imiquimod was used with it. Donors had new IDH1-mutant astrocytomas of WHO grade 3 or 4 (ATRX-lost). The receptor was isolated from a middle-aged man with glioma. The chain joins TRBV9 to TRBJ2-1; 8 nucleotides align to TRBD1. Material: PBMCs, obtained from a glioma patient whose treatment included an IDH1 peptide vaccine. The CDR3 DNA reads TGTGCCAGCAGCGGGGGGGAGACAGGGGTTAGGGTTGAGCAGTTCTTC. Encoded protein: CASSGGETGVRVEQFF.